The source of this T cell receptor beta chain is a study of CD8 T cells in ankylosing spondylitis. The table lists this clonotype with many counts. Its specificity is unknown. Overall study results and limits: Ankylosing spondylitis blood appeared to carry a characteristic TCR beta motif of roughly eight highly homologous variants.

The CDR3 has 13 residues. The V gene lost 3 bases and the J gene lost 5 bases, with 9 bases spanning the gap. TCRdb reprocessed the 5' RACE reads via MiXCR and lists one record per CDR3 protein. The table shows 350,000 to 450,000 distinct CDR3 sequences, with around 26% occurring only once. The sample was blood, either unsorted or a sorted T cell fraction (not recorded which). The chain carries TRBV12-3 or TRBV12-4 and TRBJ2-3; perhaps TRBD2 as D (5 bases). The TCR originated in a male donor with ankylosing spondylitis. The CDR3 DNA follows: TGTGCCAGCAGTTTGACCGGAGGAGATACGCAGTATTTT. It translates to CASSLTGGDTQYF.